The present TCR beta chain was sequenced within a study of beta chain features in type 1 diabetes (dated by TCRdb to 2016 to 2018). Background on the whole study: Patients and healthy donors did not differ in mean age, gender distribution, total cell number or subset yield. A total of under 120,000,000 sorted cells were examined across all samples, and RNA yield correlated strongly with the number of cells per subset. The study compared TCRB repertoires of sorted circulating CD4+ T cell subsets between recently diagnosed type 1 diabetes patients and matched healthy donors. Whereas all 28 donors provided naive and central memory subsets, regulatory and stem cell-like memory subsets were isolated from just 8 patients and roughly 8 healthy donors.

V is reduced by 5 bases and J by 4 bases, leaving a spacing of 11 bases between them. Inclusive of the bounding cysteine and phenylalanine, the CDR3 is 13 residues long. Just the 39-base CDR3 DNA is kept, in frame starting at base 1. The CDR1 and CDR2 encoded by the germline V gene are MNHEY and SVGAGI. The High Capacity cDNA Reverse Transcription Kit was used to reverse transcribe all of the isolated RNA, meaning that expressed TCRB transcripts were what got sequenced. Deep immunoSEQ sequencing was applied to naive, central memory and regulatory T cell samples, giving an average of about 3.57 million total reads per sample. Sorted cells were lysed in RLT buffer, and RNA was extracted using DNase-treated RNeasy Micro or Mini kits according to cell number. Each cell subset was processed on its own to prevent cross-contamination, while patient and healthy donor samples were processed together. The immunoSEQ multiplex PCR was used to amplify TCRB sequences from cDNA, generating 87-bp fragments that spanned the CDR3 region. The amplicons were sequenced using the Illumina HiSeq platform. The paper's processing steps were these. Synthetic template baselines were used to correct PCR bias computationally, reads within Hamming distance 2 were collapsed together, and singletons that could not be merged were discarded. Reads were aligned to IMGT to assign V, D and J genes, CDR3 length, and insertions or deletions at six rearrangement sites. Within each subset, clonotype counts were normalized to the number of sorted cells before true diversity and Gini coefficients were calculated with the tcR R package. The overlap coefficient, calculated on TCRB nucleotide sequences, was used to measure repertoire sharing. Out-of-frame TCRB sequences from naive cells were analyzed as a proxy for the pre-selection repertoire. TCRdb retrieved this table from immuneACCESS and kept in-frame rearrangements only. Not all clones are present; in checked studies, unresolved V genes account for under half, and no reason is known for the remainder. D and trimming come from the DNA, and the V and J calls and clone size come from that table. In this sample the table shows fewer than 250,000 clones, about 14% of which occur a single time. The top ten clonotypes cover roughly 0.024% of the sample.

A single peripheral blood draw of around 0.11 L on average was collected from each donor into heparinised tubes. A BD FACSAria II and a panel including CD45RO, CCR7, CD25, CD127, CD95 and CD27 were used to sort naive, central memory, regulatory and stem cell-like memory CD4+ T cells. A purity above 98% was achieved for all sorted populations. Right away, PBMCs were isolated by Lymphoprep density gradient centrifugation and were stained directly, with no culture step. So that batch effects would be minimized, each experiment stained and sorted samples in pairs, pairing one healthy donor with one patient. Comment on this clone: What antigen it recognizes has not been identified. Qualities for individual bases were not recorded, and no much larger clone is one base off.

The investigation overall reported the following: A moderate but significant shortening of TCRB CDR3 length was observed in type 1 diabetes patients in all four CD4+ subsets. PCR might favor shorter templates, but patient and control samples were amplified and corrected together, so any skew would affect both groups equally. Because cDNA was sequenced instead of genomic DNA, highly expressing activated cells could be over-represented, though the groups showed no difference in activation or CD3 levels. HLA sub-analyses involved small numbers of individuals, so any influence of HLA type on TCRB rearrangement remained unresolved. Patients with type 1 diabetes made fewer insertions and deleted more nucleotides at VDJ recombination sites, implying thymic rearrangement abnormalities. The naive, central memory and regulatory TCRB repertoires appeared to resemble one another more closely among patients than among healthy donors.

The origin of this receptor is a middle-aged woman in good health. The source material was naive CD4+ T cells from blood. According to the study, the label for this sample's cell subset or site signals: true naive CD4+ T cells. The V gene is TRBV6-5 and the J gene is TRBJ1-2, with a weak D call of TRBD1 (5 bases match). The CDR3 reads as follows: CASSKPGPYGYTF. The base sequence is TGTGCCAGCAGTAAACCAGGGCCCTATGGCTACACCTTC.